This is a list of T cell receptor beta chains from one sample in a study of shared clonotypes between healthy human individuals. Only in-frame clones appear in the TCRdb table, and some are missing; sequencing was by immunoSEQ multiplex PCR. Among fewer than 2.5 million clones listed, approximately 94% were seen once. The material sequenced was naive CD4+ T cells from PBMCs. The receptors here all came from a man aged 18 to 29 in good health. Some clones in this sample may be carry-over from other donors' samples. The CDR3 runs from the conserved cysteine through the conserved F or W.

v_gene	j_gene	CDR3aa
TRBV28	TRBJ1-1	CARTGGQNTEAFF
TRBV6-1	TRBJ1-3	CASSEVGVGVAVRNTIYF
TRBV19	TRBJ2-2	CASSPPLGGGSTGELFF
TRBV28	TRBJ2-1	CASSLPGAKDEQFF
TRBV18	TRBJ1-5	CASSIDQGLQPQHF
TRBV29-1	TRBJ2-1	CSVEDSGWGYNEQFF
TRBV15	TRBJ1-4	CATSRDQPLSNEKLFF
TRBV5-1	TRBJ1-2	CASSLDTGTYGYTF
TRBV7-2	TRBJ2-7	CASSFTGGVYEQYF
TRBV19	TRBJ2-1	CASSVSPGLLTYNEQFF
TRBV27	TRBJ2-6	CASSLLAGTSSGANVLTF
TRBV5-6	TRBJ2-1	CASSNGSAKGYNEQFF
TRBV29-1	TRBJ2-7	CSTGKALGSEQYF
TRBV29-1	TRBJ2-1	CSAGQQFF
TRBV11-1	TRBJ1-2	CASSFLQTNYGYTF
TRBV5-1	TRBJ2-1	CASSSPGVAEQFF
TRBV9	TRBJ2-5	CASSNSKGLETQYF
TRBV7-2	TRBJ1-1	CASAEGGTEAFF
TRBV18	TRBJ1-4	CASSPGEQVREKLFF
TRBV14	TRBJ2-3	CASSRGPADTQYF
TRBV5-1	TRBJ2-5	CASSFQAGQETQYF
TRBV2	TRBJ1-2	CASSEDLRVTGNYGYTF
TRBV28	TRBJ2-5	CAGHSDRETQYF
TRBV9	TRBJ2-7	CASSPLIDSTYEQYF
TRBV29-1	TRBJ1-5	CSVGDRSRNQPQHF
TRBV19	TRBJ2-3	CASGPGQGDVTQYF
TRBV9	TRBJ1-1	CASSPSGSDTEAFF
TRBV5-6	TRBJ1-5	CASSRGQPGDQPQHF
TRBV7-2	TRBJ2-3	CASSPRTSGTRDTQYF
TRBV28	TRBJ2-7	CASTPGGTYEQYF
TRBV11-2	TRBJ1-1	CASSLYVNTEAFF
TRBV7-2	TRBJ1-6	CASAGGGSAYSYNSPLHF
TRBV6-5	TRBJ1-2	CASRRTRDGYYGYTF
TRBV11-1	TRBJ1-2	CASSWGTSGYTF
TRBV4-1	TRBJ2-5	CASSPGETQYF
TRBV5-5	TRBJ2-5	CASSPGTRVFETQYF
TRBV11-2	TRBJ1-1	CASSLAGWGAFF
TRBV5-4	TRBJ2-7	CASDPGTGDEQYF
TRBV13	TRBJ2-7	CASSPGQGVGEQYF
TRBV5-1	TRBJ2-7	CASSRTGGDEQYF
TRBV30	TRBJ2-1	CAWNRDRLYNEQFF